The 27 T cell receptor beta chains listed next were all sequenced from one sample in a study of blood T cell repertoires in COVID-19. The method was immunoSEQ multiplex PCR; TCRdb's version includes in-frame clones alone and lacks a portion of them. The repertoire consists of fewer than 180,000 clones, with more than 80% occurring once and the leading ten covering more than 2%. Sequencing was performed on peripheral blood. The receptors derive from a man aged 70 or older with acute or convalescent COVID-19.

The CDR3: CASSEAGSGNTIYF. The CDR3 DNA reads TGTGCCAGCAGCGAAGCGGGCTCTGGAAACACCATATATTTT. The J gene is TRBJ1-3, the V gene TRBV9, with D unclear. The CDR3 runs to 14 residues. Germline V gene lookup returns CDR1 SGDLS and CDR2 YYNGEE. V was trimmed by 3 bases and J by 0 bases, leaving 7 bases between them.

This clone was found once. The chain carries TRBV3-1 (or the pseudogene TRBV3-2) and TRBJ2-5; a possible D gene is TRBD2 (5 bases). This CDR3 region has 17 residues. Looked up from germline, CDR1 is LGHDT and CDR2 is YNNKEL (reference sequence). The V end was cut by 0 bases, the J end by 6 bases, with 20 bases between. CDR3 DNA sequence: TGTGCCAGCAGCCAAGATCTAGTTGGCAGCGGTGGGAAGACCCAGTACTTC. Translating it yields CASSQDLVGSGGKTQYF.

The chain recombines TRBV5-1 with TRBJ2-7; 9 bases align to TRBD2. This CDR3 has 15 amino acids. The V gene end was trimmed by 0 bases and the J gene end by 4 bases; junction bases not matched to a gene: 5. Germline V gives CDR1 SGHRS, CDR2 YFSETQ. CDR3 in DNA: TGCGCCAGCAGCTTGGACGGGACTAGCCTATACGAGCAGTACTTC. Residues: CASSLDGTSLYEQYF.

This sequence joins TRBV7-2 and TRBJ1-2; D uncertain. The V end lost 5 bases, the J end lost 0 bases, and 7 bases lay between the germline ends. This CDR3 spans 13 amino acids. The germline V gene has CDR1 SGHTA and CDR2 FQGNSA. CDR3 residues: CASSLGANYGYTF. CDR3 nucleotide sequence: TGTGCCAGCAGCCTAGGCGCTAACTATGGCTACACCTTC.

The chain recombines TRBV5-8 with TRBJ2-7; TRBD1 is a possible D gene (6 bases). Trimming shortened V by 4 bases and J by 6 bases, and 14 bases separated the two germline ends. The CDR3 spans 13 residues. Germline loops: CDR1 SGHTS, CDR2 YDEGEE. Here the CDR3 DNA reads TGTGCCAGCAGCCAACAGGGATGGGGCGAGCAGTACTTC. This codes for CASSQQGWGEQYF.

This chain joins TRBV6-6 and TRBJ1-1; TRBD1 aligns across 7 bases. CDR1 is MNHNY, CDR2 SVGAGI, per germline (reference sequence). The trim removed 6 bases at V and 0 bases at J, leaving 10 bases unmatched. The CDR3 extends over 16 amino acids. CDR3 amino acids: CASSQSRTGLNTEAFF. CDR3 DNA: TGTGCCAGCAGCCAATCTCGGACAGGCCTGAACACTGAAGCTTTCTTT.

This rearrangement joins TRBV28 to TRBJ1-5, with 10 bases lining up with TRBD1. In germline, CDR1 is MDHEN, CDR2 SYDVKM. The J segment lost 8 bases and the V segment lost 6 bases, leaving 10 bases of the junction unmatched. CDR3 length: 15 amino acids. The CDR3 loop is CASRRPGQGFKPQHF. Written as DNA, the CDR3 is TGTGCCAGCAGGAGACCGGGACAGGGGTTTAAGCCCCAGCATTTT. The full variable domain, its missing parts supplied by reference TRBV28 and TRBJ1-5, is DVKVTQSSRYLVKRTGEKVFLECVQDMDHENMFWYRQDPGLGLRLIYFSYDVKMKEKGDIPEGYSVSREKKERFSLILESASTNQTSMYLCASRRPGQGFKPQHFGDGTRLSIL.

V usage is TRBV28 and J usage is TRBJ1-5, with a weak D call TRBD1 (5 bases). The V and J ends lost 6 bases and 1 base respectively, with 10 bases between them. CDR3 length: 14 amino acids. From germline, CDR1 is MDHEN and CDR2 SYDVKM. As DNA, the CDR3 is TGTGCCAGCAGCAACCAGGGAAGCAATCAGCCCCAGCATTTT. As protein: CASSNQGSNQPQHF.

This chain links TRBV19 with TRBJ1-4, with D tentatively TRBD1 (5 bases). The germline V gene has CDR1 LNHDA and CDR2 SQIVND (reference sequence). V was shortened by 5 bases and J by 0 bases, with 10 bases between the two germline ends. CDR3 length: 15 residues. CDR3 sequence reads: CASSPDKSTNEKLFF. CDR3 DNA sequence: TGTGCCAGTAGTCCGGACAAGTCAACTAATGAAAAACTGTTTTTT.

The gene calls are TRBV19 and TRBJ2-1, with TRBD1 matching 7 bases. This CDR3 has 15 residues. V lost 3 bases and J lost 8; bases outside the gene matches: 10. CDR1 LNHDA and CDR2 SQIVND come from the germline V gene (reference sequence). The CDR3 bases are TGTGCCAGTAGTATCTTGTCAGGGGGTATTGATGAGCAGTTCTTC. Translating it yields CASSILSGGIDEQFF.

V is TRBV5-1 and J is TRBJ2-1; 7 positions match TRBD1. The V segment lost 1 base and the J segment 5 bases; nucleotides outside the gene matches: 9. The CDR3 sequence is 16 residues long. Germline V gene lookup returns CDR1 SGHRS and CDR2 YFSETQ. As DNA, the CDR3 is TGCGCCAGCAGCTTGCGGTTGGGTACAGGGGACAATGAGCAGTTCTTC. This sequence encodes CASSLRLGTGDNEQFF.

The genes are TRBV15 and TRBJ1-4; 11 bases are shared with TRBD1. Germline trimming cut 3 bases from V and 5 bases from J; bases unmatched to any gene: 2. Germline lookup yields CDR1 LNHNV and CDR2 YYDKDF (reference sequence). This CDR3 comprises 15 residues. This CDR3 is CATSRGQGGNEKLFF. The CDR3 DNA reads TGTGCCACCAGCAGGGGACAGGGGGGGAATGAAAAACTGTTTTTT.

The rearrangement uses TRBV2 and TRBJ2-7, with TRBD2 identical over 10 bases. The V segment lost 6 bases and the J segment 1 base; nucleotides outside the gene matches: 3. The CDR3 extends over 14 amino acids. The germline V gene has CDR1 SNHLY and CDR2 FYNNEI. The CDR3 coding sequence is TGTGCCAGCAGCTGGGGACTAGCGTCCTACGAGCAGTACTTC. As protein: CASSWGLASYEQYF.

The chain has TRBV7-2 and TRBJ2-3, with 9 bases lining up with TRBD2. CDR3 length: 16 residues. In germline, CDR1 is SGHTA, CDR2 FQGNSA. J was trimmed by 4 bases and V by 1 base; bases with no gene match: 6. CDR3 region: CASSLGLAGGSDTQYF. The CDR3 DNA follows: TGTGCCAGCAGCTTAGGCTTGGCGGGGGGGTCAGATACGCAGTATTTT.

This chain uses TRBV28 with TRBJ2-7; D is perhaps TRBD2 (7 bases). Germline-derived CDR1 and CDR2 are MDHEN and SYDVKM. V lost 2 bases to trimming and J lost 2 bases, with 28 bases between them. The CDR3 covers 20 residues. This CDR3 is CASSLGRWPDGGGGTYEQYF. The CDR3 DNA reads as TGTGCCAGCAGTTTAGGTAGATGGCCCGACGGTGGGGGGGGCACCTACGAGCAGTACTTC.

CDR3 DNA: TGTGCCAGTAGTATTGGGGGGGTCCACAGAAACACTGAAGCTTTCTTT. As protein: CASSIGGVHRNTEAFF. The chain combines TRBV19 with TRBJ1-1; tentative D call: TRBD1 (5 bases). This CDR3 is built from 16 residues. V gave up 3 bases and J gave up 2 bases, with 16 bases separating them. CDR1 and CDR2 from the germline V gene are LNHDA and SQIVND (reference sequence). The variable domain in full, completed from reference TRBV19 and TRBJ1-1, reads DGGITQSPKYLFRKEGQNVTLSCEQNLNHDAMYWYRQDPGQGLRLIYYSQIVNDFQKGDIAEGYSVSREKKESFPLTVTSAQKNPTAFYLCASSIGGVHRNTEAFFGQGTRLTVV.

The chain's CDR3 is CASSPGMAGLRNQPQHF. The CDR3 nucleotides read TGTGCCAGCAGCCCGGGCATGGCAGGGTTACGCAATCAGCCCCAGCATTTT. The chain joins TRBV27 to TRBJ1-5; the D gene is possibly TRBD1 (5 bases). The V and J ends lost 6 bases and 2 bases respectively, with 20 bases between them. The germline CDR1 and CDR2 sequences are MNHEY and SMNVEV (reference sequence). The CDR3 is 17 residues long.

The CDR3 bases are TGTGCCACAAATTCACCCCTCCACTTT. As protein: CATNSPLHF. The V gene is TRBV6-4, the J gene TRBJ1-6; D gene unclear. The CDR3 has 9 residues. In germline, CDR1 is MRHNA, CDR2 SNTAGT. V was cut by 10 bases and J by 7 bases, with 2 bases left in between.

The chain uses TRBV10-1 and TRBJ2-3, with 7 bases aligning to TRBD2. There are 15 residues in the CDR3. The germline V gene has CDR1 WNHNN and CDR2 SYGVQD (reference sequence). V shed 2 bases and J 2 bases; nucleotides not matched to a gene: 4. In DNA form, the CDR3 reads TGCGCCAGCAGTGAGAGGCTAGCGGACACAGATACGCAGTATTTT. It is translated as CASSERLADTDTQYF.

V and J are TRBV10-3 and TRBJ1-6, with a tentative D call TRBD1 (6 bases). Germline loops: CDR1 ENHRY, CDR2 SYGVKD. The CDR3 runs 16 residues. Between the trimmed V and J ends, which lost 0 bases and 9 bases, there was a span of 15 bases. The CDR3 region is CAISESFVAGASPLHF. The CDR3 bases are TGTGCCATCAGTGAGTCCTTTGTGGCAGGGGCTTCACCCCTCCACTTT.

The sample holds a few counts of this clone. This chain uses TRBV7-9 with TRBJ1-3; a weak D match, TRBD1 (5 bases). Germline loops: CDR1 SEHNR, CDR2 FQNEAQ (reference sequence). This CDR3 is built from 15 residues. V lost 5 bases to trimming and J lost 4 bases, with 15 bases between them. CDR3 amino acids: CASSPTGDTGNTIYF. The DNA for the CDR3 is TGTGCCAGCAGCCCGACGGGGGATACCGGAAACACCATATATTTT.

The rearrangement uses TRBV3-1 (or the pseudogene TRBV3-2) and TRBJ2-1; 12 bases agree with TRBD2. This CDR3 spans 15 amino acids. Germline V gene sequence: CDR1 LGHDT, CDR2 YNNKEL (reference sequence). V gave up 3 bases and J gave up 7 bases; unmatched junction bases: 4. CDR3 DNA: TGTGCCAGCAGCCAGACTAGCGGGGGTGGGAATGAGCAGTTCTTC. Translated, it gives CASSQTSGGGNEQFF.

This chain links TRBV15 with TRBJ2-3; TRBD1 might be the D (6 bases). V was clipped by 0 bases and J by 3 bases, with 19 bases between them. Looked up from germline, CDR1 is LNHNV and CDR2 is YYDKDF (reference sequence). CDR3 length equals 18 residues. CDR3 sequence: CATSRDQTGLPGTDTQYF. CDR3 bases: TGTGCCACCAGCAGAGATCAGACAGGCCTCCCCGGGACAGATACGCAGTATTTT.

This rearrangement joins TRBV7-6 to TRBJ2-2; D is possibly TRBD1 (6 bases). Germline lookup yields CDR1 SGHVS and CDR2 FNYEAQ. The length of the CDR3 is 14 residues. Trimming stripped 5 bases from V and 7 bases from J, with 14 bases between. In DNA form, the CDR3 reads TGTGCCAGCAGCGCACAGAGGGGGAGCGGGGAGCTGTTTTTT. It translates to CASSAQRGSGELFF.

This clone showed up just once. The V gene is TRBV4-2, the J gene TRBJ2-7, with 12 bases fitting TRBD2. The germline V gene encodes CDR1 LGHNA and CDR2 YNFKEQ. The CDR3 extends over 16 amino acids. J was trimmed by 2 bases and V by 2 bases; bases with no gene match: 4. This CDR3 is CASSQTLAGGAYEQYF. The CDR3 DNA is TGTGCCAGCAGCCAAACCCTAGCGGGGGGGGCCTACGAGCAGTACTTC.

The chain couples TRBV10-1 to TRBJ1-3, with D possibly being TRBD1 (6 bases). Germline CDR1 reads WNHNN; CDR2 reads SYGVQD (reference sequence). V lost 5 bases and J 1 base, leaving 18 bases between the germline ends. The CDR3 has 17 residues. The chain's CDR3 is CASSQGDTNHSGNTIYF. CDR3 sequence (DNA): TGCGCCAGCAGTCAAGGGGACACGAATCATTCTGGAAACACCATATATTTT.

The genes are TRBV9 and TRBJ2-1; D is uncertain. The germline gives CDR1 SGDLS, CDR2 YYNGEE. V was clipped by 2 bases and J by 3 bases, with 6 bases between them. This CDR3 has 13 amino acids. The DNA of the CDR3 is TGTGCCAGCAGCGTGGCCTTCTACAATGAGCAGTTCTTC. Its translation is CASSVAFYNEQFF.